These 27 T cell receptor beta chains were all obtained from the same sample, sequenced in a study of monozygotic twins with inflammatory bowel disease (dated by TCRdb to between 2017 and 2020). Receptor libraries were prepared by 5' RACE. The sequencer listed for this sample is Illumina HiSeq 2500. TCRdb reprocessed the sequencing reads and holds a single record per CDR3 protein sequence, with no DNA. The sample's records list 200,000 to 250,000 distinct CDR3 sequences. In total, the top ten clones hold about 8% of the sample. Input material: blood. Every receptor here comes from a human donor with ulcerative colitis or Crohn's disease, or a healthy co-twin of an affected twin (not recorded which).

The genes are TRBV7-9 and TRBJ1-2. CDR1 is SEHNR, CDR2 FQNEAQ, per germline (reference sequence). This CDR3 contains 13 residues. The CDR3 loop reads CASSLDGGGGYTF.

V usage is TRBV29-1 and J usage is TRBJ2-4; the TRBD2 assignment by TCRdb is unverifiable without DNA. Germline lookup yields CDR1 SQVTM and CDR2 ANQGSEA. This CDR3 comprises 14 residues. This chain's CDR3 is CSVGVTSGGNIQYF.

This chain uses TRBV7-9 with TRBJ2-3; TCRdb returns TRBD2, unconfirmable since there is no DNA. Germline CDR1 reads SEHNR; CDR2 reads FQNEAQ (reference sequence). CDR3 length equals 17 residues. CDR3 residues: CASSLAWSGSGLDTQYF.

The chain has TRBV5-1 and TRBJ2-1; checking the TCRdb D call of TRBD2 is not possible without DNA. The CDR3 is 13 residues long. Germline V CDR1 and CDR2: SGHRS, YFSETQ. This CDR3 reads CASRGGAGNEQFF.

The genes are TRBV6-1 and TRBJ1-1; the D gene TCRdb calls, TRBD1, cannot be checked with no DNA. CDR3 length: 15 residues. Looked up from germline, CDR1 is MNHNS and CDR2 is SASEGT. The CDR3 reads CASSTRDRVNTEAFF.

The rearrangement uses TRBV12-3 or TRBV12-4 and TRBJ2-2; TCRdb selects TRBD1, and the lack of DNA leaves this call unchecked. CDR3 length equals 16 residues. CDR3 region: CASSFIRGVITGELFF.

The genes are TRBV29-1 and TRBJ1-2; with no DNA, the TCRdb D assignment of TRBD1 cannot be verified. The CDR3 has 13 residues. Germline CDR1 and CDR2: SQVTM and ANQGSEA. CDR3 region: CSVGQGDTYGYTF.

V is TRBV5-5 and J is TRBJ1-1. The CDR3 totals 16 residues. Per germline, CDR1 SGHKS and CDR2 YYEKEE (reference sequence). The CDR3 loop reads CASSLALRDMNTEAFF.

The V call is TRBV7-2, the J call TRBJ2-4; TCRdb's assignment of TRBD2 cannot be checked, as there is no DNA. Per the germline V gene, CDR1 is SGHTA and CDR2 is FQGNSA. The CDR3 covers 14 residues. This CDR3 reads CASSLDGLAMSQYF.

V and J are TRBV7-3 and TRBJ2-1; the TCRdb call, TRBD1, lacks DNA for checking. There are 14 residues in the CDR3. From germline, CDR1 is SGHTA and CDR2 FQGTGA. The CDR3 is CASSSLNGRGEQFF.

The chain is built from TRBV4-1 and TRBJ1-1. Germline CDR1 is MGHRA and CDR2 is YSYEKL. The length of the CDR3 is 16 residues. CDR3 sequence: CASSQDKRGGSTEAFF.

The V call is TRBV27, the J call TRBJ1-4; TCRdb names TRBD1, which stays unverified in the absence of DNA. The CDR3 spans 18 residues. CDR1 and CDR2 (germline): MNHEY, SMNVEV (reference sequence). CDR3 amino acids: CASSSTIIRGANNEKLFF.

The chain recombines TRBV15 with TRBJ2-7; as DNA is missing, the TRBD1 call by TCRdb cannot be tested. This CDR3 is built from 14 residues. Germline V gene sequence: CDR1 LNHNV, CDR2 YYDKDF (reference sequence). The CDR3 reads CATSREGTGREQYF.

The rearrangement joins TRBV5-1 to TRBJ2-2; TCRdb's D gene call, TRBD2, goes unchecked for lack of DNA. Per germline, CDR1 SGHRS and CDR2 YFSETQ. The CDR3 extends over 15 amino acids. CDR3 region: CASSLSGDSTGELFF.

The CDR3 reads CASSPPVNTEAFF. The V call is TRBV18, the J call TRBJ1-1. The V gene's germline CDR1 is KGHSH and CDR2 LQKENI. The CDR3 sequence is 13 residues long.

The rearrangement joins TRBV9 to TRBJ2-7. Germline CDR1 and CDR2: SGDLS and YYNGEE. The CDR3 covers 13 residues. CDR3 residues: CASSVEANYEQYF.

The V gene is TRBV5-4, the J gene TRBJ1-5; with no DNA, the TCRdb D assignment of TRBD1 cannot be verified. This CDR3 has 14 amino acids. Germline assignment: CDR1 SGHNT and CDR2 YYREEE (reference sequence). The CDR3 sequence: CASSLRDSNQPQHF.

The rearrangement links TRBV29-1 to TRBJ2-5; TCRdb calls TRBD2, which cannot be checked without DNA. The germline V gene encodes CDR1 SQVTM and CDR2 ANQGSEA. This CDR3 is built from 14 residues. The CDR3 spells CSLRGVSRAETQYF.

CDR3 region: CASSLWEGRLDEQFF. The chain combines TRBV7-2 with TRBJ2-1; TCRdb's D call of TRBD2 is untestable without DNA. CDR3 length equals 15 residues. Germline CDR1 SGHTA, CDR2 FQGNSA.

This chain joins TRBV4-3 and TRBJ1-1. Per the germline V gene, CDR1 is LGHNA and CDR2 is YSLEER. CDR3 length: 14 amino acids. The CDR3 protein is CASSPWVLNTEAFF.

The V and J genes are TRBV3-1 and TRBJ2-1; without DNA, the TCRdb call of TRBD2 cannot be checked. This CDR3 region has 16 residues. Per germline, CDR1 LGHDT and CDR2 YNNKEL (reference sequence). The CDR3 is CASSQEVPRGNNEQFF.

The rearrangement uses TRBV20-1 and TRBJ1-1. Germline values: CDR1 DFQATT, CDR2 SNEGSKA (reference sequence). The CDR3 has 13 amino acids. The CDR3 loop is CSASYGWYTEAFF.

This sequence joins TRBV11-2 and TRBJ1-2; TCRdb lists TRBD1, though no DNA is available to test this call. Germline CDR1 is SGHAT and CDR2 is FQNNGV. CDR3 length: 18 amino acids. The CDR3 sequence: CASSPRPGQGRANYGYTF.

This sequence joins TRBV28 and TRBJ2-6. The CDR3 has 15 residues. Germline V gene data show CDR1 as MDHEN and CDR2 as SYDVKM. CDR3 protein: CASSWGGSGANVLTF. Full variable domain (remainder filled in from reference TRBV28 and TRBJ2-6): DVKVTQSSRYLVKRTGEKVFLECVQDMDHENMFWYRQDPGLGLRLIYFSYDVKMKEKGDIPEGYSVSREKKERFSLILESASTNQTSMYLCASSWGGSGANVLTFGAGSRLTVL.

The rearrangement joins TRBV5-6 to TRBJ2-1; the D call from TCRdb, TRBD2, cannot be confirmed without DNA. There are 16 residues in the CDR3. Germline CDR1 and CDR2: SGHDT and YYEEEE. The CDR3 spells CASSHGAAGSYNEQFF.

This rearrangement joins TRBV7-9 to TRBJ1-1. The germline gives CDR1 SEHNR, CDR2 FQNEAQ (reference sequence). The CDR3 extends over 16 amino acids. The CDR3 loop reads CASSQVSGRGNTEAFF.

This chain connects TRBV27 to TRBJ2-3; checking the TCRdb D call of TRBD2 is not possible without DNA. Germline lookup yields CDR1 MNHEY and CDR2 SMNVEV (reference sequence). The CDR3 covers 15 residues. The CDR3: CASIRLAGGEDTQYF.